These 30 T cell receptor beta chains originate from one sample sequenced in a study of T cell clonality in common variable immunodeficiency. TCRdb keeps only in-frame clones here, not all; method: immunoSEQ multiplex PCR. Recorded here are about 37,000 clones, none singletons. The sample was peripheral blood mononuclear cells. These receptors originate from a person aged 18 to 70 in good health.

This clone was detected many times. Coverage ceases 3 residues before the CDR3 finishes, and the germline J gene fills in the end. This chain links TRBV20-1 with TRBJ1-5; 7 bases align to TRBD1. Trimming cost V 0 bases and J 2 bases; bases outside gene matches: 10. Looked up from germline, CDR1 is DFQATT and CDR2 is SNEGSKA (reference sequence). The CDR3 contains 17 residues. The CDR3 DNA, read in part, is TGCAGTGCTAGAGAATCGAGGGGGCTTGGGGGCAATCAGCCC. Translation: CSARESRGLGGNQP. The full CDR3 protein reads CSARESRGLGGNQPQHF.

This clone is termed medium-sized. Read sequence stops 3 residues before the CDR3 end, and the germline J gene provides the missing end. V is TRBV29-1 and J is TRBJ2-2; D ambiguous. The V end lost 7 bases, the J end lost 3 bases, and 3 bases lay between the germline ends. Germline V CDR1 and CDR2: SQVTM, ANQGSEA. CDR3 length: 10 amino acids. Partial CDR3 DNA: TGCAGCGCTTACACCGGGGAG. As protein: CSAYTGE. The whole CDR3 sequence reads CSAYTGELFF.

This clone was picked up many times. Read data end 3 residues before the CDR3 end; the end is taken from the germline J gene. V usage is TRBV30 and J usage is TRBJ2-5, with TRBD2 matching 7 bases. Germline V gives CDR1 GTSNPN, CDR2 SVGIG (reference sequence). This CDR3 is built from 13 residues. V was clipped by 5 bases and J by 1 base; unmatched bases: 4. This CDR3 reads CAWAGTTQETQYF. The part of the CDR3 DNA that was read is TGTGCCTGGGCCGGGACTACCCAAGAGACC.

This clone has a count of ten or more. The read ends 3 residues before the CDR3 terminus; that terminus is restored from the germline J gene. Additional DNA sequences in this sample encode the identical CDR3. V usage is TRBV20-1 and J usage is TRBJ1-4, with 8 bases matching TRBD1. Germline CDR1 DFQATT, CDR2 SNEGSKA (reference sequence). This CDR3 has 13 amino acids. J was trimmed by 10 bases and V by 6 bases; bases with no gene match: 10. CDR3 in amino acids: CSARGQGYRKLFF. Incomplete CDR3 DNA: TGCAGTGCCAGGGGGCAGGGGTACCGAAAA.

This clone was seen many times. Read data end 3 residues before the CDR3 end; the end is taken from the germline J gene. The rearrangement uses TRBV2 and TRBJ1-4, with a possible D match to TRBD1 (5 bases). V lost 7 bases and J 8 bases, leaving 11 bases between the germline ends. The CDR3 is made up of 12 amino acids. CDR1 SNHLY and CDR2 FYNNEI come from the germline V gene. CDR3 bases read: TGTGCCAGCAAAGGGGTCCAGGAAAAA. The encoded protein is CASKGVQEK. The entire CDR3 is CASKGVQEKLFF.

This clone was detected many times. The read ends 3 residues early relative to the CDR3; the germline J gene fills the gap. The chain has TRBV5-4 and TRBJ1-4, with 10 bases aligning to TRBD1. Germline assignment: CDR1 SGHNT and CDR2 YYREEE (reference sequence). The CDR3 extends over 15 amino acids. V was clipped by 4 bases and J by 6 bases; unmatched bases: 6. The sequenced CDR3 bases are TGTGCCAGCAGCACGAAGACAGGGGGCTATGAAAAA. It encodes CASSTKTGGYEK. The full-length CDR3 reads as CASSTKTGGYEKLFF.

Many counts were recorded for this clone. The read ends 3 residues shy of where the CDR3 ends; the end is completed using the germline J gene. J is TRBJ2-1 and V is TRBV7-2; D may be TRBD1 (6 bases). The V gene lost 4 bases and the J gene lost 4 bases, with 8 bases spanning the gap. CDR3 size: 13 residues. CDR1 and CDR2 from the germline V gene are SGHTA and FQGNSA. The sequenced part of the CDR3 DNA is TGTGCCAGCAGCTGGACAGCTTACAATGAG. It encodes CASSWTAYNE. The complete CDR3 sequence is CASSWTAYNEQFF.

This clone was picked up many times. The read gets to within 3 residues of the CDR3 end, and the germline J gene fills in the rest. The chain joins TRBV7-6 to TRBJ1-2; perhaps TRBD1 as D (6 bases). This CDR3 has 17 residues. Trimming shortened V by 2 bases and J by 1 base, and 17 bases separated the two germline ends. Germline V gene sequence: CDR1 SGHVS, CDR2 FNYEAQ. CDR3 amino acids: CASSLKNWGRLNYGYTF. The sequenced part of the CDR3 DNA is TGTGCCAGCAGCTTAAAGAACTGGGGGCGCCTTAACTATGGC.

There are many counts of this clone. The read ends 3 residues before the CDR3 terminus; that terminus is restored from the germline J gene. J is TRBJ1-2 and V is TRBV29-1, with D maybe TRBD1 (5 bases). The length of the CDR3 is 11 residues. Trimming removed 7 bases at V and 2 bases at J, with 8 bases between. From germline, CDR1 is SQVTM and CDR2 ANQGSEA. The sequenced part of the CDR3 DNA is TGCAGCGCGCGACAGAACTATGGC. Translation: CSARQNYG. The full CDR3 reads CSARQNYGYTF.

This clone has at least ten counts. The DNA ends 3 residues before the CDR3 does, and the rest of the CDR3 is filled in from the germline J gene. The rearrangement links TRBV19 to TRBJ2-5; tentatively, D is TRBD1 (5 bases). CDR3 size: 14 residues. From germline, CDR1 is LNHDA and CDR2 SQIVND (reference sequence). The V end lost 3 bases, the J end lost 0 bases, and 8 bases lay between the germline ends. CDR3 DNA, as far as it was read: TGTGCCAGTAGTATCGCAGGGTACCAAGAGACC. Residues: CASSIAGYQET. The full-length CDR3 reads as CASSIAGYQETQYF.

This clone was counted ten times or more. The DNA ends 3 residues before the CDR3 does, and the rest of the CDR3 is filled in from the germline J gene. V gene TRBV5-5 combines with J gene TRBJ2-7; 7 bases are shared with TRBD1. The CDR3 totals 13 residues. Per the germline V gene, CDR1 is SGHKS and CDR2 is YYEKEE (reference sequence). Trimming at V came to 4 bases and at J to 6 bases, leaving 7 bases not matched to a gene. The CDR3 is CASSTTRDSEQYF. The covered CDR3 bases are TGTGCCAGCAGCACAACCCGGGACAGCGAG.

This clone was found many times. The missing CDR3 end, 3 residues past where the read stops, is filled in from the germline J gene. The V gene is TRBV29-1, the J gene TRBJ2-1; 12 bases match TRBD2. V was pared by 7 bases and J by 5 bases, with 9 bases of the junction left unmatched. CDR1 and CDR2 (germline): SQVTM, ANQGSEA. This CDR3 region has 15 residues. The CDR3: CSEILAGGRHNEQFF. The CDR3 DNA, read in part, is TGCAGCGAAATCCTAGCGGGAGGGAGACACAATGAG.

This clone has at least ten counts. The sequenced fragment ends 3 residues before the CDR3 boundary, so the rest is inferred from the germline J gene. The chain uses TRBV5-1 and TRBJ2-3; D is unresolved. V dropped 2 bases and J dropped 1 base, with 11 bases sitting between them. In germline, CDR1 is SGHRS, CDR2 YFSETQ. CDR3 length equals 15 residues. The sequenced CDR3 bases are TGCGCCAGCAGCTTAGCCCTAGGCGGCACAGATACG. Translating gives CASSLALGGTDT. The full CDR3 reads CASSLALGGTDTQYF.

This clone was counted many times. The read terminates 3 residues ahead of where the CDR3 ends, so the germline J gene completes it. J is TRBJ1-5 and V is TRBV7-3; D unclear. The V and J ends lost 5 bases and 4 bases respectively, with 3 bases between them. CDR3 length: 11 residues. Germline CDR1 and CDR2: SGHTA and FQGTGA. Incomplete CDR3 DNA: TGTGCCAGCAGCCCAAATCAGCCC. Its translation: CASSPNQP. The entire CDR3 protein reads CASSPNQPQHF.

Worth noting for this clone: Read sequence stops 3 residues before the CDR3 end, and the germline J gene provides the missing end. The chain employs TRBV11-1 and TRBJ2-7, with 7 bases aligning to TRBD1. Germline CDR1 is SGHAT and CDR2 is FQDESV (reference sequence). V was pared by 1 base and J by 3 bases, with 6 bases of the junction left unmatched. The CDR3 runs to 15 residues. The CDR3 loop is CASSLGPTGNYEQYF. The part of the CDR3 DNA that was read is TGTGCCAGCAGCTTAGGACCGACAGGGAACTACGAG.

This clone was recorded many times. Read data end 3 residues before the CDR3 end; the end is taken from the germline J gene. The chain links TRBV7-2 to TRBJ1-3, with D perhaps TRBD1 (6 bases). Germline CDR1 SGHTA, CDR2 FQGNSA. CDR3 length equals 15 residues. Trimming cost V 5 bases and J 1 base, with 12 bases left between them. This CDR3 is CASSPATGSGNTIYF. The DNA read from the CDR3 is TGTGCCAGCAGCCCCGCCACAGGGTCTGGAAACACC.

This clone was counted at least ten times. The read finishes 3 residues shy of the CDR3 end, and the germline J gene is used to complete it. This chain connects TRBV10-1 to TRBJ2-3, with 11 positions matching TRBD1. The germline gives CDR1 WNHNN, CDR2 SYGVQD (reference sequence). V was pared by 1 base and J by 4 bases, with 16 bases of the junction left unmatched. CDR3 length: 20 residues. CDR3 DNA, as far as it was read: TGCGCCAGCAGTGAGTGGGGACAGGGGGACTCCCAAGCTCATTCAGATACG. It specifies CASSEWGQGDSQAHSDT. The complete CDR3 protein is CASSEWGQGDSQAHSDTQYF.

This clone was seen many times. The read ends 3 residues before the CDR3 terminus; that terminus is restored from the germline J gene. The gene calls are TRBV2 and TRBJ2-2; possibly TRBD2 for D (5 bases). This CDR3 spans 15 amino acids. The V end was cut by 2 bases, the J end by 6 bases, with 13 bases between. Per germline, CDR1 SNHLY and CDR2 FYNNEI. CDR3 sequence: CASSERTPGAGELFF. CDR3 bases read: TGTGCCAGCAGTGAAAGGACCCCCGGGGCCGGGGAG.

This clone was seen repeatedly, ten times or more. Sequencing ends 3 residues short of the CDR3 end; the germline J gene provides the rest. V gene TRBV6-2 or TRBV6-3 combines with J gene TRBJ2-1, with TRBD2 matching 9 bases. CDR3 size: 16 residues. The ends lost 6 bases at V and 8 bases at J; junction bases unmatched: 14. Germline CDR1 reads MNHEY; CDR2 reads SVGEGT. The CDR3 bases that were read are TGTGCCAGCAGGCCCCCGGGACTAGCAAAAGACGATGAG. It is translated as CASRPPGLAKDDE. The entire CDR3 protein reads CASRPPGLAKDDEQFF.

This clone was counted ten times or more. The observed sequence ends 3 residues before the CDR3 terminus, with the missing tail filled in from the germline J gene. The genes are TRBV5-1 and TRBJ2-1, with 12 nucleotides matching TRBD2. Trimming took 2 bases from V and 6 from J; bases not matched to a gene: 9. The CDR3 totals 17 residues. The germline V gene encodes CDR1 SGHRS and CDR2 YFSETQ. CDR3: CASSFTPSGGAFNEQFF. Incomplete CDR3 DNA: TGCGCCAGCAGCTTCACCCCTAGCGGGGGGGCCTTCAATGAG.

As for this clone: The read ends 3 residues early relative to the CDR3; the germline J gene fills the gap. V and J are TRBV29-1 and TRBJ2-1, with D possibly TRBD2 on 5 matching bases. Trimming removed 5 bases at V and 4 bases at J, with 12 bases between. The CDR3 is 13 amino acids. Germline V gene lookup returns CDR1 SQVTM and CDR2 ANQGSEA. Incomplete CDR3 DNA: TGCAGCGTTACTGGACTCGCATACAATGAG. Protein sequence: CSVTGLAYNE. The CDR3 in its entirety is CSVTGLAYNEQFF.

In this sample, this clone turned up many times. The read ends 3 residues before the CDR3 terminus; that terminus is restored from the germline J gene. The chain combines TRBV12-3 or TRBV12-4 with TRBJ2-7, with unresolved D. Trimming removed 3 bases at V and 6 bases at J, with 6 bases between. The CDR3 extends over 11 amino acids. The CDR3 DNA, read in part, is TGTGCCAGCAGTTTCGGTCCCGAG. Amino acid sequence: CASSFGPE. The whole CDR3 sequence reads CASSFGPEQYF.

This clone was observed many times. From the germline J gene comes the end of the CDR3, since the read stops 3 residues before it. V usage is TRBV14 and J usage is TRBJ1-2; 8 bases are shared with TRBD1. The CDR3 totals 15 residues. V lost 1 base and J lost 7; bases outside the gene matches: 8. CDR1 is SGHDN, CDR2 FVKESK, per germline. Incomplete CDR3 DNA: TGTGCCAGCAGCCAAGCTGGACAGGGTTTGGGTGGC. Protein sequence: CASSQAGQGLGG. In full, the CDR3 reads CASSQAGQGLGGYTF. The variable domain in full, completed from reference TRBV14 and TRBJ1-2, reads EAGVTQFPSHSVIEKGQTVTLRCDPISGHDNLYWYRRVMGKEIKFLLHFVKESKQDESGMPNNRFLAERTGGTYSTLKVQPAELEDSGVYFCASSQAGQGLGGYTFGSGTRLTVV.

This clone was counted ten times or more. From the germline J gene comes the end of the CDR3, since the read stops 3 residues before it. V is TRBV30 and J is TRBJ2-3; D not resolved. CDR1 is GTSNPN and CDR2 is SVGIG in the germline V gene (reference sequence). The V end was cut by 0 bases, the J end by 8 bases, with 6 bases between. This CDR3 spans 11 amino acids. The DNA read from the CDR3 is TGTGCCTGGAGTGTAGCTGTTACG. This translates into CAWSVAVT. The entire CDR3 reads CAWSVAVTQYF.

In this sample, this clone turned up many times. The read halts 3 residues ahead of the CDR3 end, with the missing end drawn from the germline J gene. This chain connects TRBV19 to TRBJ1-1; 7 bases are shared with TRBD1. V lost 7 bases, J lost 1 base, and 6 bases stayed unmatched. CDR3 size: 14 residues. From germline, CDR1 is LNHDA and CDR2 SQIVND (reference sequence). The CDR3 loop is CASTMGQTNTEAFF. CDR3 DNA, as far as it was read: TGTGCCAGTACCATGGGACAGACGAACACTGAA. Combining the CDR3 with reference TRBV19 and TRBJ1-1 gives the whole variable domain DGGITQSPKYLFRKEGQNVTLSCEQNLNHDAMYWYRQDPGQGLRLIYYSQIVNDFQKGDIAEGYSVSREKKESFPLTVTSAQKNPTAFYLCASTMGQTNTEAFFGQGTRLTVV.

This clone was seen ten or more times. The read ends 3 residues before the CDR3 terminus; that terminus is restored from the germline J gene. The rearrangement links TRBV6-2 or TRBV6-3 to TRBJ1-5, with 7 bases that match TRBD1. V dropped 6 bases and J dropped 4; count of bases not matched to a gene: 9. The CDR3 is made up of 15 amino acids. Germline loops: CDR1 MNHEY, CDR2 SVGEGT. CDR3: CASSPWAGGNQPQHF. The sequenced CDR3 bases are TGTGCCAGCAGCCCCTGGGCAGGGGGGAATCAGCCC.

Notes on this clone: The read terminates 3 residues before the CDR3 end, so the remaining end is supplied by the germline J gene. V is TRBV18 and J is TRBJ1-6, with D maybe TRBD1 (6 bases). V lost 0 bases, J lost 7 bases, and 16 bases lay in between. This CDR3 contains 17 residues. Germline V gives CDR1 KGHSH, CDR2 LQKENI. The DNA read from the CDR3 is TGTGCCAGCTCACCACCTTCGGGGGGCGTCGGGAATTCACCC. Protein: CASSPPSGGVGNSP. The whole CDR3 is CASSPPSGGVGNSPLHF. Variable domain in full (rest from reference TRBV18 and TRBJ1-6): NAGVMQNPRHLVRRRGQEARLRCSPMKGHSHVYWYRQLPEEGLKFMVYLQKENIIDESGMPKERFSAEFPKEGPSILRIQQVVRGDSAAYFCASSPPSGGVGNSPLHFGNGTRLTVT.

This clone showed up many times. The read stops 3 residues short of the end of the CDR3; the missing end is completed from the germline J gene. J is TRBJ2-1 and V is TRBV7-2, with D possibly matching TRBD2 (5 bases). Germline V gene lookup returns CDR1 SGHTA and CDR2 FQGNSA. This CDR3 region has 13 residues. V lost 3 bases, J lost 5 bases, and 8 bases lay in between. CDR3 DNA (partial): TGTGCCAGCAGCTTGCGGCGGGACAATGAG. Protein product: CASSLRRDNE. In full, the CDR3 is CASSLRRDNEQFF.

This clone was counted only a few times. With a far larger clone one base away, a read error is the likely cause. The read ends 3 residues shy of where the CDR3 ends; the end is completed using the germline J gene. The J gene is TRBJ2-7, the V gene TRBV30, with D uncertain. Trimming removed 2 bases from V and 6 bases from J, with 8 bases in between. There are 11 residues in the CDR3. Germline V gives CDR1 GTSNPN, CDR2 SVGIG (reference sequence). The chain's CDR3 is CAWSIASEQYF. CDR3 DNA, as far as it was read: TGTGCCTGGAGTATAGCTAGCGAG.

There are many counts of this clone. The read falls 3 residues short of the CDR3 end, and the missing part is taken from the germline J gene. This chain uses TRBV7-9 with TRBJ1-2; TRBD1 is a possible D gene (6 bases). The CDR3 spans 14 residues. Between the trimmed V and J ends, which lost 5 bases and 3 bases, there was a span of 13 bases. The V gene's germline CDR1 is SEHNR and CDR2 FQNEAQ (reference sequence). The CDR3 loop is CASSGHRDDYGYTF. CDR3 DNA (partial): TGTGCCAGCAGCGGTCACAGGGACGACTATGGC.